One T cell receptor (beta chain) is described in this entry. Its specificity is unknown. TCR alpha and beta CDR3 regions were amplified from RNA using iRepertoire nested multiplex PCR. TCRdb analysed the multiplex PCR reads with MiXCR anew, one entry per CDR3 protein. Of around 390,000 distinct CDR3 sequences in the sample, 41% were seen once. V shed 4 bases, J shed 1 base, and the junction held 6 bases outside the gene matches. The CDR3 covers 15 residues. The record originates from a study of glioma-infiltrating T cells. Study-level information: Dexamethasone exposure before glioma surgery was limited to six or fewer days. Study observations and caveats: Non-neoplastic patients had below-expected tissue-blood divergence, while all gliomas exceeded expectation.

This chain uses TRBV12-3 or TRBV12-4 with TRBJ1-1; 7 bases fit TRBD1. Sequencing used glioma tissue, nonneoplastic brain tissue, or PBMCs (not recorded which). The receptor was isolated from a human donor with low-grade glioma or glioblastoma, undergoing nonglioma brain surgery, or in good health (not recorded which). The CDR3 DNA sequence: TGTGCCAGCAGTTCACAGGGGCGCAGGAACACTGAAGCTTTCTTT. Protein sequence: CASSSQGRRNTEAFF.